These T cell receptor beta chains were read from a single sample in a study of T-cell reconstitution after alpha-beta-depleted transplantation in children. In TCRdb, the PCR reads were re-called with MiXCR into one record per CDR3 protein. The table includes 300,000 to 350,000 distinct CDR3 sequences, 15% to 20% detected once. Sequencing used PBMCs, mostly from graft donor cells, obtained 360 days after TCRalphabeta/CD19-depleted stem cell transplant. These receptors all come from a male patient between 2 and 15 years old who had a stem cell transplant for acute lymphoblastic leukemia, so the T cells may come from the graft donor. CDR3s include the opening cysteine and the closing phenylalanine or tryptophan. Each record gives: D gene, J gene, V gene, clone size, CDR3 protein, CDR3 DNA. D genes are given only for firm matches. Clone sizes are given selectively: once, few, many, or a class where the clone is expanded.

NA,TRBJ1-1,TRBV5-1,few,CASNSPDNTEAFF,TGCGCCAGCAACAGTCCCGATAACACTGAAGCTTTCTTT
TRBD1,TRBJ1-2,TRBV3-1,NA,CASSNRDRGSGYTF,TGTGCCAGCAGCAACCGGGACAGGGGATCTGGCTACACCTTC
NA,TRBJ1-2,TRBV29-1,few,CSGLRGGQTHTF,TGCAGCGGACTTAGGGGGGGCCAAACCCACACCTTC
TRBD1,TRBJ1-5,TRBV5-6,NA,CASSQGDRRNQPQHF,TGTGCCAGCAGCCAGGGGGACAGGAGGAATCAGCCCCAGCATTTT
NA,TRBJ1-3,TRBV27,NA,CASRTTLRGNTIYF,TGTGCCAGCAGGACGACACTTAGAGGAAACACCATATATTTT
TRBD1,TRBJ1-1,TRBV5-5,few,CASARQGKNTEAFF,TGTGCCAGCGCTCGACAGGGCAAGAACACTGAAGCTTTCTTT
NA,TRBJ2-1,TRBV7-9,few,CASSLGFSSYNEQFF,TGTGCCAGCAGCTTAGGTTTTAGCTCCTACAATGAGCAGTTCTTC
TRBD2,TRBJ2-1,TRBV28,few,CASSPQRLLGRGYNEQFF,TGTGCCAGCAGTCCTCAAAGGTTGTTAGGGCGGGGGTACAATGAGCAGTTCTTC
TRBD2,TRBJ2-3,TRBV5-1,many,CASSATSGRSTQYF,TGCGCCAGCAGCGCTACTAGCGGGAGGTCCACGCAGTATTTT
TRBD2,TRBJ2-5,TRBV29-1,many,CSVESGSETQYF,TGCAGCGTTGAAAGCGGGAGTGAGACCCAGTACTTC
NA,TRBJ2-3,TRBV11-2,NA,CASRSAGPFTTDTQYF,TGTGCCAGCAGGTCGGCAGGGCCTTTTACCACAGATACGCAGTATTTT
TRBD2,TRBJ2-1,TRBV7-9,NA,CASRILAGAHEQFF,TGTGCCAGCAGGATACTAGCGGGAGCCCATGAGCAGTTCTTC
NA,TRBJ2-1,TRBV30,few,CAWTQGTYNEQFF,TGTGCCTGGACCCAAGGGACATACAATGAGCAGTTCTTC
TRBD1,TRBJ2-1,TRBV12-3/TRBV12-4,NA,CASSFGHTLQGYEQFF,TGTGCCAGCAGTTTCGGGCACACCCTACAGGGGTATGAGCAGTTCTTC
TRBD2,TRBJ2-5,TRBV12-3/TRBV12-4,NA,CASSWARFGGQETQYF,TGTGCCAGCAGTTGGGCTCGCTTCGGGGGGCAAGAGACCCAGTACTTC
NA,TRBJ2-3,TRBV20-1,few,CSARVAGNTQYF,TGCAGTGCTAGAGTTGCGGGGAATACGCAGTATTTT
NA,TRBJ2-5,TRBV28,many,CASSLTEWGWEETQYF,TGTGCCAGCAGTTTAACGGAGTGGGGATGGGAAGAGACCCAGTACTTC
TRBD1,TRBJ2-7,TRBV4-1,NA,CASSQAGQGAHGGYEQYF,TGCGCCAGCAGCCAAGCTGGGCAGGGGGCTCATGGGGGCTACGAGCAGTACTTC
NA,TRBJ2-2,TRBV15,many,CATSRDTEGGTGELFF,TGTGCCACCAGCAGAGATACTGAAGGGGGCACCGGGGAGCTGTTTTTT
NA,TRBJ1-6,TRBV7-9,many,CASSLGNYNSPLHF,TGTGCCAGCAGCTTAGGCAACTATAATTCACCCCTCCACTTT
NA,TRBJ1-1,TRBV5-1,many,CASSFIRGVGTEAFF,TGCGCCAGCAGCTTTATACGCGGGGTTGGCACTGAAGCTTTCTTT
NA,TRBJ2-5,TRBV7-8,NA,CASSLGGSWETQYF,TGTGCCAGCAGCTTAGGGGGTAGCTGGGAGACCCAGTACTTC
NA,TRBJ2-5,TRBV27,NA,CASSRTGIAGFQETQYF,TGTGCCAGCAGTCGGACAGGGATAGCGGGCTTCCAAGAGACCCAGTACTTC
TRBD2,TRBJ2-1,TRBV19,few,CASSIGLPGLAGNNEQFF,TGTGCCAGTAGTATCGGGTTGCCGGGACTAGCGGGCAACAATGAGCAGTTCTTC
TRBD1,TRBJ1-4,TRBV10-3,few,CATRPTDRGGEKLFF,TGTGCCACACGACCGACGGACAGGGGCGGAGAAAAACTGTTTTTT
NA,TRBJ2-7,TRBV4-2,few,CASSQQGWGAGVSYEQYF,TGTGCCAGCAGCCAACAGGGGTGGGGCGCGGGAGTTTCCTACGAGCAGTACTTC
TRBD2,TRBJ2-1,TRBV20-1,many,CSAPSGRWGNEQFF,TGCAGTGCCCCAAGCGGGAGATGGGGCAATGAGCAGTTCTTC
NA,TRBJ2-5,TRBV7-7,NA,CASSLAVGETQYF,TGTGCTAGCAGCTTAGCGGTAGGAGAGACCCAGTACTTC
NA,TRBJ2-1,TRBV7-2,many,CASSSSLSSYNEQFF,TGTGCCAGCAGCTCCTCTTTGAGCTCCTACAATGAGCAGTTCTTC
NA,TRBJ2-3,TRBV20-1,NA,CSARYPSGTDTQYF,TGCAGTGCTAGGTACCCTAGCGGCACAGATACGCAGTATTTT
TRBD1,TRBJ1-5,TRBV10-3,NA,CAISEIRDRVQPQHF,TGTGCCATCAGTGAGATCAGGGACAGGGTTCAGCCCCAGCATTTT
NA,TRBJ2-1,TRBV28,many,CASSFSDYYNEQFF,TGTGCCAGCAGTTTTTCAGATTACTACAATGAGCAGTTCTTC
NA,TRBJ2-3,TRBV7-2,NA,CASSTHARTAEDTQYF,TGTGCCAGCAGCACCCATGCTAGGACAGCTGAAGATACGCAGTATTTT
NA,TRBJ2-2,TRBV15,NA,CATSRVWERPTGELFF,TGTGCCACCAGCAGAGTCTGGGAGCGGCCCACCGGGGAGCTGTTTTTT
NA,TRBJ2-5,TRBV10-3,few,CAISESGIQEETQYF,TGTGCCATCAGTGAGTCGGGGATTCAGGAAGAGACCCAGTACTTC
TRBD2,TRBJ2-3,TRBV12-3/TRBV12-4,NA,CASSLRGSGSLLSTDTQYF,TGTGCCAGCAGTTTACGGGGTAGCGGGAGTCTCCTTAGCACAGATACGCAGTATTTT
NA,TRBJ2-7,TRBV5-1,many,CASSLGTPGLYHHSSYEQYF,TGCGCCAGCAGCTTGGGAACTCCTGGACTATACCACCACAGCTCCTACGAGCAGTACTTC
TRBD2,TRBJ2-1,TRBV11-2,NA,CASSPLAGGSGNEQFF,TGTGCCAGCAGTCCACTAGCGGGAGGGTCGGGCAATGAGCAGTTCTTC
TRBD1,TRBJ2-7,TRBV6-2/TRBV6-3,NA,CASRSPGQGVEQYF,TGTGCCAGCAGGAGTCCGGGACAGGGGGTCGAGCAGTACTTC
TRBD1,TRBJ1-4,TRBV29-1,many,CSAKRGPTEKLFF,TGCAGCGCTAAAAGGGGGCCGACAGAAAAACTGTTTTTT
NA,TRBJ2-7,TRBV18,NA,CASSLAPEYEQYF,TGTGCCAGCTCACTGGCCCCAGAGTACGAGCAGTACTTC
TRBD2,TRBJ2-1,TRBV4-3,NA,CASSPGGSGTQFF,TGCGCCAGCAGCCCCGGGGGTAGCGGGACCCAGTTCTTC
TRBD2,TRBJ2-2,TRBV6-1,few,CAASGSFPNTGELFF,TGTGCCGCAAGCGGGAGCTTCCCGAACACCGGGGAGCTGTTTTTT
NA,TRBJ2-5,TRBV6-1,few,CASSVNPGGPQETQYF,TGTGCCAGCAGTGTAAATCCTGGGGGCCCTCAAGAGACCCAGTACTTC
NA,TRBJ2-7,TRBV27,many,CASSSPRGVASSFSEQYF,TGTGCCAGCAGTTCCCCCAGGGGGGTTGCGTCGAGTTTTTCCGAGCAGTACTTC
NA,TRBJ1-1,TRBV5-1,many,CASSSRGGTEAFF,TGCGCCAGCAGCTCCAGAGGGGGGACTGAAGCTTTCTTT
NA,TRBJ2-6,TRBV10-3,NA,CAISPISSGANVLTF,TGTGCCATCAGTCCAATCAGCTCTGGGGCCAACGTCCTGACTTTC
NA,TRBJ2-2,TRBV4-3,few,CASSQDWRQNTGELFF,TGCGCCAGCAGCCAAGATTGGAGACAGAACACCGGGGAGCTGTTTTTT
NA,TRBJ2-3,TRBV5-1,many,CASSKQDAGHTQYF,TGCGCCAGCAGCAAACAGGACGCCGGGCATACGCAGTATTTT
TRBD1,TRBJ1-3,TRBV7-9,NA,CASSFHGTAPGNTIYF,TGTGCCAGCAGCTTCCATGGGACAGCCCCTGGAAACACCATATATTTT
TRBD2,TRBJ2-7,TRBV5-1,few,CASSELGLASYEQYF,TGCGCCAGCTCCGAGCTGGGACTAGCCTCCTACGAGCAGTACTTC
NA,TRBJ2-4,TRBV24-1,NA,CATRSPRAAKNIQYF,TGTGCCACCAGATCGCCAAGGGCGGCCAAAAACATTCAGTACTTC
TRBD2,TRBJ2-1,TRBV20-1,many,CSSLAETYNEQFF,TGCAGTTCACTAGCGGAAACCTACAATGAGCAGTTCTTC